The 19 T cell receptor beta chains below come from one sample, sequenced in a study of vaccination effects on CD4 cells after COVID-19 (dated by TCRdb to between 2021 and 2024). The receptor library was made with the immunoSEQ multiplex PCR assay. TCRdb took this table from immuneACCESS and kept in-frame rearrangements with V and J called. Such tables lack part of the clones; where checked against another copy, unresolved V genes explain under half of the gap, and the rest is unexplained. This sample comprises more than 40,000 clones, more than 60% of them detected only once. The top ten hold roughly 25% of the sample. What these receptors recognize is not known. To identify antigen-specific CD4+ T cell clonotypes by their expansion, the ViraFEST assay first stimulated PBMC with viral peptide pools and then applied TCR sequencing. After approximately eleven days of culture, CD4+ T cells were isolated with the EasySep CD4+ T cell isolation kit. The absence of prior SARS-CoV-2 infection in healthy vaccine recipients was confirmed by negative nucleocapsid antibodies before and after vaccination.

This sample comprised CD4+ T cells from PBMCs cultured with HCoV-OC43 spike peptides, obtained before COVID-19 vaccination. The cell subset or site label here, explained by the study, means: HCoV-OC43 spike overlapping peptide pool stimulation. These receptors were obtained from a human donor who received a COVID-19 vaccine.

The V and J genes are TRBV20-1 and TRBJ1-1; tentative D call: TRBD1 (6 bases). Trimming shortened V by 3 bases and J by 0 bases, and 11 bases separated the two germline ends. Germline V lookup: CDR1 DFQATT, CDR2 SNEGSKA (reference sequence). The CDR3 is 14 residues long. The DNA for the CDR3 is TGCAGTGCTAGTTCTGGGGGCTTGAACACTGAAGCTTTCTTT. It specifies CSASSGGLNTEAFF.

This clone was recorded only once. This CDR3 reads CASSVVGTDTQYF. The DNA for the CDR3 is TGTGCCAGCAGCGTAGTGGGCACAGATACGCAGTATTTT. The chain joins TRBV9 to TRBJ2-3; D gene uncertain. The germline V gene has CDR1 SGDLS and CDR2 YYNGEE. The V gene lost 0 bases and the J gene lost 1 base, with 3 bases spanning the gap. The CDR3 has 13 residues.

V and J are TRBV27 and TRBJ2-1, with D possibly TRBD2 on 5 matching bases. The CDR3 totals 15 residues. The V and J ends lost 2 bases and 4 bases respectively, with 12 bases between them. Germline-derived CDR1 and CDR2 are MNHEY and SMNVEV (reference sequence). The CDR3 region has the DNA TGTGCCAGCAGTTTAAAGGCGACTATGTACAATGAGCAGTTCTTC. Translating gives CASSLKATMYNEQFF.

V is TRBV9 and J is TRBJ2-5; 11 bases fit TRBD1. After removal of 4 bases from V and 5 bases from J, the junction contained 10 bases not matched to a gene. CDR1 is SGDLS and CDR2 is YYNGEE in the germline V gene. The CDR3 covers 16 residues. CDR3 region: CASSSRDRGSRETQYF. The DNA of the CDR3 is TGTGCCAGCAGCTCTAGGGACAGGGGGTCGAGGGAGACCCAGTACTTC.

CDR3 in DNA: TGCGCCAGCACCATAGGCCGGGGGCGTCATGGCTACACCTTC. Protein: CASTIGRGRHGYTF. The chain is built from TRBV10-1 and TRBJ1-2, with D maybe TRBD1 (6 bases). This CDR3 is built from 14 residues. V was pared by 7 bases and J by 6 bases, with 18 bases between. Germline-derived CDR1 and CDR2 are WNHNN and SYGVQD (reference sequence).

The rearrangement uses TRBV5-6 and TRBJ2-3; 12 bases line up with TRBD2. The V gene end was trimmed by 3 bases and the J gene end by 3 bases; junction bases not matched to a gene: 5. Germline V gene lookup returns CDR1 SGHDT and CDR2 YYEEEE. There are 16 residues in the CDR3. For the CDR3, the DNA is TGTGCCAGCAGCTCCCTGACTAGCGGGAGAACAGATACGCAGTATTTT. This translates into CASSSLTSGRTDTQYF. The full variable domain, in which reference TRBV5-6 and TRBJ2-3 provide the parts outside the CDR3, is DAGVTQSPTHLIKTRGQQVTLRCSPKSGHDTVSWYQQALGQGPQFIFQYYEEEERQRGNFPDRFSGHQFPNYSSELNVNALLLGDSALYLCASSSLTSGRTDTQYFGPGTRLTVL.

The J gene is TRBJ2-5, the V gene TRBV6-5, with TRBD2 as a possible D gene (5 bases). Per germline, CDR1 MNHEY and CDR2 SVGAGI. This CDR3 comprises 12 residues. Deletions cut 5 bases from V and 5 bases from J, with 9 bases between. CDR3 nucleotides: TGTGCCAGCAGTCCCCGGAGGGAGACCCAGTACTTC. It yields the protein CASSPRRETQYF.

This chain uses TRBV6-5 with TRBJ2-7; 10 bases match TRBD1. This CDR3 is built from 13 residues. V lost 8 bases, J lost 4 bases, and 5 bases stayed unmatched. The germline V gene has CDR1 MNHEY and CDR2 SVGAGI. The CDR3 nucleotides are TGTGCCAGCGCCCGGGACAGGGGTTACGAGCAGTACTTC. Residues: CASARDRGYEQYF.

The DNA for the CDR3 is TGTGCCTGGAGTCGAACAGGTTACAATCAGCCCCAGCATTTT. This sequence encodes CAWSRTGYNQPQHF. The V call is TRBV30, the J call TRBJ1-5, with D perhaps TRBD1 (5 bases). From germline, CDR1 is GTSNPN and CDR2 SVGIG (reference sequence). This CDR3 is built from 14 residues. Trimming shortened V by 2 bases and J by 3 bases, and 11 bases separated the two germline ends.

CDR3 coding DNA: TGTGCCAGCAGATCCGGGACTATGAACGGCGGGGAGCTGTTTTTT. Translation: CASRSGTMNGGELFF. V and J are TRBV5-4 and TRBJ2-2, with 7 bases identical to TRBD2. The CDR3 consists of 15 residues. The V gene's germline CDR1 is SGHNT and CDR2 YYREEE (reference sequence). V gave up 5 bases and J gave up 7 bases; unmatched junction bases: 11.

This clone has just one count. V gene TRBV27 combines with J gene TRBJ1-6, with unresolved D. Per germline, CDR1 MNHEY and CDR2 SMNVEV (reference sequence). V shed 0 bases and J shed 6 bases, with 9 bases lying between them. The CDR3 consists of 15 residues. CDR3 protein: CASSLSGLGNSPLHF. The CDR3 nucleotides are TGTGCCAGCAGTTTATCCGGTTTAGGTAATTCACCCCTCCACTTT.

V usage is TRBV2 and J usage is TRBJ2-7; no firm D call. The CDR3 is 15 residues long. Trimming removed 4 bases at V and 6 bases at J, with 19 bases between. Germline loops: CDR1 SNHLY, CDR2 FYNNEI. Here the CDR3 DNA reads TGTGCCAGCAGTGGAAGTCTCGGATCACCGAGCGAGCAGTACTTC. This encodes CASSGSLGSPSEQYF. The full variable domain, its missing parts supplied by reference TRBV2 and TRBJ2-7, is EPEVTQTPSHQVTQMGQEVILRCVPISNHLYFYWYRQILGQKVEFLVSFYNNEISEKSEIFDDQFSVERPDGSNFTLKIRSTKLEDSAMYFCASSGSLGSPSEQYFGPGTRLTVT.

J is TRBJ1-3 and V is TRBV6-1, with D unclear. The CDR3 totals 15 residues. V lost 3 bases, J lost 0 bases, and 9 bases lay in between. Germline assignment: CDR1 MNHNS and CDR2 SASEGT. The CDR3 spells CASSDPRTSGNTIYF. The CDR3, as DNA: TGTGCCAGCAGTGATCCCCGTACCTCTGGAAACACCATATATTTT.

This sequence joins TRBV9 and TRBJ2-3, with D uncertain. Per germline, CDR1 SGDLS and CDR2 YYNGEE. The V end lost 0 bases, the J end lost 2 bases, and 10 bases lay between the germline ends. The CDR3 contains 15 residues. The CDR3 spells CASSVVPQHTDTQYF. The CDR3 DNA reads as TGTGCCAGCAGCGTAGTTCCCCAGCACACAGATACGCAGTATTTT.

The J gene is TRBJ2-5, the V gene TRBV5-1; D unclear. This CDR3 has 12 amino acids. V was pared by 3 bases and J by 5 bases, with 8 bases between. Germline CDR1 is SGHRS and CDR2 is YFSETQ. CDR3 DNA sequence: TGCGCCAGCAGCTCGGGTATCGAGACCCAGTACTTC. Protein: CASSSGIETQYF. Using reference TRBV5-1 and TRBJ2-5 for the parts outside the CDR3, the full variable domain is KAGVTQTPRYLIKTRGQQVTLSCSPISGHRSVSWYQQTPGQGLQFLFEYFSETQRNKGNFPGRFSGRQFSNSRSEMNVSTLELGDSALYLCASSSGIETQYFGPGTRLLVL.

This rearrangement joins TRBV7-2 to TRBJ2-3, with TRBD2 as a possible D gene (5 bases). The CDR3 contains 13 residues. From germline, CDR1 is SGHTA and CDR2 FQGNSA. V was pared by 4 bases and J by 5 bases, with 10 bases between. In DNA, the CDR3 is TGTGCCAGCAGCTCCTCCCGGGAAGATACGCAGTATTTT. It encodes CASSSSREDTQYF.

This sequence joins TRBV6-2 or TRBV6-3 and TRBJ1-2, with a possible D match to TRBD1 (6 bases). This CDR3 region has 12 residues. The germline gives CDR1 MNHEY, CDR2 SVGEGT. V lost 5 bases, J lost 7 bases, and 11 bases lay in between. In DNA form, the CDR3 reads TGTGCCAGCAGTCAACAGGGTCTTGGCTACACCTTC. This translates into CASSQQGLGYTF.

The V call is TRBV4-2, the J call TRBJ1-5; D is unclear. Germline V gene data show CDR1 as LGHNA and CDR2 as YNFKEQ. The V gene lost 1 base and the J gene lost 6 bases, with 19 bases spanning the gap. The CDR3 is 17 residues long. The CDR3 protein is CASSQAYARYSGQPQHF. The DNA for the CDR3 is TGTGCCAGCAGCCAAGCCTATGCCAGGTACTCTGGTCAGCCCCAGCATTTT.

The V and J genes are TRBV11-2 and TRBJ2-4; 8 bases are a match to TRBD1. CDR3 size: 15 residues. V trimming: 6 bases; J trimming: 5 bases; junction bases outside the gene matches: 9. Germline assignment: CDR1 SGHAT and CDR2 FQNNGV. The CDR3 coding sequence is TGTGCCAGCAGGAGGGCAGGGGGCATGGAAAACATTCAGTACTTC. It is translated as CASRRAGGMENIQYF.